This T cell receptor beta chain was documented in a study of cytomegalovirus exposure and HLA in healthy donors. The PCR ran on 60 Vbeta and 13 Jbeta primers. Generated by immunoSEQ multiplex PCR, the TCRdb table keeps only in-frame clones and is missing some. The table includes around 150,000 clones, roughly 74% detected once. Germline V CDR1 and CDR2: KGHSH, LQKENI. Unmatched junction bases numbered 2, after V lost 0 bases and J lost 1 base. The CDR3 sequence is 16 residues long. Regarding the study as a whole: Productive status was seen about 90% or about 30% of the time for most TCR beta V segments in an earlier analysis. Among TCR beta chains, those listed as cytomegalovirus-associated numbered around 180.

Sampled while nominally healthy, donors likely had unrecorded immune exposures. Turning to this clone: What it recognizes is unknown. This sample also contains other DNA sequences that code for the same CDR3.

The TCR sequence derives from a male donor in good health and CMV-seronegative. The rearrangement joins TRBV18 to TRBJ2-2; 7 bases fit TRBD2. Material for sequencing was PBMCs. CDR3: CASSPPTGGNTGELFF. CDR3 bases: TGTGCCAGCTCACCACCGACGGGAGGGAACACCGGGGAGCTGTTTTTT.